These T cell receptor beta chains were read from a single sample in a study of Ad26.COV2.S vaccination and SARS-CoV-2 variants. Measured with immunoSEQ multiplex PCR; TCRdb has only the in-frame clones, and not every one. Found here are just over 350,000 clones, about 92% of them singletons; the top ten hold 3.9%. Material: peripheral blood, obtained after recovery from COVID-19. Source of these receptors: a human donor who had recovered from COVID-19. Each CDR3 is given with its conserved first and last residue. Fields, in order: V gene, J gene, clone size, D gene, CDR3 DNA, CDR3 protein. The D gene is left open where the match is weak. For some rows the clone size is stated as once, few or many, or as a class when expanded; others skip it.

v_call: TRBV2; j_call: TRBJ1-5; clone_size: .; d_call: .; cdr3_nt: TGTGCCAGCAGGGGCAGGGTTAGCAATCAGCCCCAGCATTTT; cdr3_aa: CASRGRVSNQPQHF
v_call: TRBV6-5; j_call: TRBJ2-7; clone_size: .; d_call: .; cdr3_nt: TGTGCCAGCAGCCGAGGGGGGACATCACCCTACGAGCAGTACTTC; cdr3_aa: CASSRGGTSPYEQYF
v_call: TRBV4-1; j_call: TRBJ2-3; clone_size: once; d_call: .; cdr3_nt: TGCGCCAGCAGCCAACGCGCAGGGGCCGTACTCAGCCGCACAGATACGCAGTATTTT; cdr3_aa: CASSQRAGAVLSRTDTQYF
v_call: TRBV7-2; j_call: TRBJ2-7; clone_size: .; d_call: .; cdr3_nt: TGTGCCAGCAGCCTCACACAAAGGGGTCCCTACGAGCAGTACTTC; cdr3_aa: CASSLTQRGPYEQYF
v_call: TRBV5-4; j_call: TRBJ1-4; clone_size: .; d_call: .; cdr3_nt: TGTGCCAGCAGCGAGGGGGACCTAGGTGAAAAACTGTTTTTT; cdr3_aa: CASSEGDLGEKLFF
v_call: TRBV10-1; j_call: TRBJ2-3; clone_size: .; d_call: TRBD2; cdr3_nt: TGCGCCAGCAGTGAGTACACTAGCGGGGGGAAGCAGTATTTT; cdr3_aa: CASSEYTSGGKQYF
v_call: TRBV4-1; j_call: TRBJ1-3; clone_size: .; d_call: TRBD1; cdr3_nt: TGCGCCAGCAGCCAAGATCCGAACAGGGGGCTTGGAAACACCATATATTTT; cdr3_aa: CASSQDPNRGLGNTIYF
v_call: TRBV7-2; j_call: TRBJ1-6; clone_size: .; d_call: TRBD1; cdr3_nt: TGTGCCAGCAGTACCGGACAGGGGCATGGTTCACCCCTCCACTTT; cdr3_aa: CASSTGQGHGSPLHF
v_call: TRBV13; j_call: TRBJ2-1; clone_size: .; d_call: .; cdr3_nt: TGTGCCAGCAGCCTCCGGCTGAATGAGCAGTTCTTC; cdr3_aa: CASSLRLNEQFF
v_call: TRBV6-6; j_call: TRBJ2-5; clone_size: .; d_call: TRBD2; cdr3_nt: TGTGCCAGCAGGCGCCCTAGCGGGGGGTCCCAAGAGACCCAGTACTTC; cdr3_aa: CASRRPSGGSQETQYF
v_call: TRBV7-9; j_call: TRBJ1-2; clone_size: .; d_call: .; cdr3_nt: TGTGCCAGCAGCTTGGAAACTGGGAGCTACACCTTC; cdr3_aa: CASSLETGSYTF
v_call: TRBV6-5; j_call: TRBJ1-2; clone_size: .; d_call: .; cdr3_nt: TGTGCCAGCATTCCTGAGGCCTACTATGGCTACACCTTC; cdr3_aa: CASIPEAYYGYTF
v_call: TRBV11-2; j_call: TRBJ2-5; clone_size: .; d_call: .; cdr3_nt: TGTGCCAGCAGTCCCCGGGATAAAGAGACCCAGTACTTC; cdr3_aa: CASSPRDKETQYF
v_call: TRBV9; j_call: TRBJ1-6; clone_size: few; d_call: TRBD1; cdr3_nt: TGTGCCAGCAGCCCTCAAGGCGGGACAGCAAATTCACCCCTCCACTTT; cdr3_aa: CASSPQGGTANSPLHF
v_call: TRBV4-1; j_call: TRBJ2-1; clone_size: .; d_call: .; cdr3_nt: TGCGCCAGCAGCCAAGACGGGACAATCTCCTACAATGAGCAGTTCTTC; cdr3_aa: CASSQDGTISYNEQFF
v_call: TRBV7-9; j_call: TRBJ2-3; clone_size: .; d_call: .; cdr3_nt: TGTGCCAGCCCCAAGGGGGGGGGTGGGGCAGATACGCAGTATTTT; cdr3_aa: CASPKGGGGADTQYF
v_call: TRBV11-2; j_call: TRBJ1-1; clone_size: .; d_call: .; cdr3_nt: TGTGCCAGCAGCTTAGGAGCTCCAGGGCTTACGTATACTGAAGCTTTCTTT; cdr3_aa: CASSLGAPGLTYTEAFF
v_call: TRBV7-9; j_call: TRBJ1-2; clone_size: .; d_call: .; cdr3_nt: TGTGCCAGCAGCTTAGGGTCTAACAGGGACTATGGCTACACCTTC; cdr3_aa: CASSLGSNRDYGYTF
v_call: TRBV9; j_call: TRBJ2-7; clone_size: .; d_call: TRBD1; cdr3_nt: TGTGCCAGCGGACAGGGAGCCGAGCAGTACTTC; cdr3_aa: CASGQGAEQYF
v_call: TRBV19; j_call: TRBJ2-7; clone_size: .; d_call: .; cdr3_nt: TGTGCCAGTAGTGAGACAGTCTCCTACGAGCAGTACTTC; cdr3_aa: CASSETVSYEQYF
v_call: TRBV7-9; j_call: TRBJ1-1; clone_size: .; d_call: .; cdr3_nt: TGTGCCAGCAGCTTAGCGGGAGGGGAGAACACTGAAGCTTTCTTT; cdr3_aa: CASSLAGGENTEAFF
v_call: TRBV2; j_call: TRBJ1-1; clone_size: .; d_call: .; cdr3_nt: TGTGCCAGCAGTAGGGACGGCAAGAACACTGAAGCTTTCTTT; cdr3_aa: CASSRDGKNTEAFF
v_call: TRBV4-1; j_call: TRBJ2-1; clone_size: .; d_call: .; cdr3_nt: TGCGCCAGCAGCCAAGACGGGGGACTGGGCTTGGGGGAGCAGTTCTTC; cdr3_aa: CASSQDGGLGLGEQFF
v_call: TRBV9; j_call: TRBJ1-3; clone_size: few; d_call: .; cdr3_nt: TGTGCCAGCAGCGTAGGGGTCAGCGGAGGAAACACCATATATTTT; cdr3_aa: CASSVGVSGGNTIYF
v_call: TRBV3-1/TRBV3-2; j_call: TRBJ1-2; clone_size: .; d_call: .; cdr3_nt: TGTGCCAGCAGCCAAGTAGGAGGTTCGGGGCCTACGATCTATGGCTACACCTTC; cdr3_aa: CASSQVGGSGPTIYGYTF
v_call: TRBV2; j_call: TRBJ1-2; clone_size: once; d_call: .; cdr3_nt: TGTGCCAGCAGGTCCACGAGGGACCCCTATGGCTACACCTTC; cdr3_aa: CASRSTRDPYGYTF
v_call: TRBV5-6; j_call: TRBJ1-1; clone_size: .; d_call: .; cdr3_nt: TGTGCCAGCAGCTTGGACAAGGGGGGTTGGACTGAAGCTTTCTTT; cdr3_aa: CASSLDKGGWTEAFF
v_call: TRBV5-1; j_call: TRBJ2-1; clone_size: .; d_call: TRBD1; cdr3_nt: TGCGCCAGCAGCTTGGCGGGACAGGATCCCTACAATGAGCAGTTCTTC; cdr3_aa: CASSLAGQDPYNEQFF
v_call: TRBV7-3; j_call: TRBJ2-5; clone_size: .; d_call: .; cdr3_nt: TGTGCCAGCAGCTTAAGGGGGCACTCGCGAGAGACCCAGTACTTC; cdr3_aa: CASSLRGHSRETQYF
v_call: TRBV6-1; j_call: TRBJ2-1; clone_size: .; d_call: .; cdr3_nt: TGTGCCAGCAGTGAAGATGGGATGTGGAATGAGCAGTTCTTC; cdr3_aa: CASSEDGMWNEQFF
v_call: TRBV6-5; j_call: TRBJ2-5; clone_size: .; d_call: .; cdr3_nt: TGTGCCAGCAGTTACTCCCCATCAGGGCCCCAAGAGACCCAGTACTTC; cdr3_aa: CASSYSPSGPQETQYF
v_call: TRBV9; j_call: TRBJ2-1; clone_size: .; d_call: TRBD2; cdr3_nt: TGTGCCAGCAGCCCGAGCGGGGGGGCCTCGGGTGAGCAGTTCTTC; cdr3_aa: CASSPSGGASGEQFF
v_call: TRBV5-6; j_call: TRBJ2-1; clone_size: .; d_call: .; cdr3_nt: TGTGCCAGCAGCCAACAGGTAATCGCAGTGAATGAGCAGTTCTTC; cdr3_aa: CASSQQVIAVNEQFF
v_call: TRBV24-1; j_call: TRBJ1-3; clone_size: few; d_call: .; cdr3_nt: TGTGCCACCAACACCCTCTGGATCTCTGGAAACACCATATATTTT; cdr3_aa: CATNTLWISGNTIYF
v_call: TRBV7-9; j_call: TRBJ1-4; clone_size: .; d_call: .; cdr3_nt: TGTGCCAGCAGCTTAGTCGAGGCCTCCGATAATGAAAAACTGTTTTTT; cdr3_aa: CASSLVEASDNEKLFF
v_call: TRBV19; j_call: TRBJ2-3; clone_size: .; d_call: .; cdr3_nt: TGTGCCAGTAGTATATGGGGACAAAGCACAGATACGCAGTATTTT; cdr3_aa: CASSIWGQSTDTQYF
v_call: TRBV7-8; j_call: TRBJ2-6; clone_size: .; d_call: .; cdr3_nt: TGTGCCAGCAGCCCCCTCGGACGGACGACCTCTGGGGCCAACGTCCTGACTTTC; cdr3_aa: CASSPLGRTTSGANVLTF
v_call: TRBV2; j_call: TRBJ1-5; clone_size: .; d_call: TRBD1; cdr3_nt: TGTGCCAGCAAGGACAGGGAAGGCAATCAGCCCCAGCATTTT; cdr3_aa: CASKDREGNQPQHF
v_call: TRBV9; j_call: TRBJ2-1; clone_size: .; d_call: TRBD2; cdr3_nt: TGTGCCAGCAGCTTAGCGGGGGCCTACAATGAGCAGTTCTTC; cdr3_aa: CASSLAGAYNEQFF
v_call: TRBV2; j_call: TRBJ1-1; clone_size: .; d_call: .; cdr3_nt: TGTGCCAGCAGTGAAGAAAAGGGGCCCCTGAACACTGAAGCTTTCTTT; cdr3_aa: CASSEEKGPLNTEAFF
v_call: TRBV5-1; j_call: TRBJ1-3; clone_size: .; d_call: .; cdr3_nt: TGCGCCAGCAGCGCGACACTTACTACTGGAAACACCATATATTTT; cdr3_aa: CASSATLTTGNTIYF
v_call: TRBV6-1; j_call: TRBJ1-5; clone_size: .; d_call: .; cdr3_nt: TGTGCCAGCAGTGAAGCATTAGGGGCTCAGCAGCCCCAGCATTTT; cdr3_aa: CASSEALGAQQPQHF
v_call: TRBV12-3/TRBV12-4; j_call: TRBJ2-5; clone_size: .; d_call: .; cdr3_nt: TGTGCCAGCAGTTTTAAGCGCGCCGAGACCCAGTACTTC; cdr3_aa: CASSFKRAETQYF
v_call: TRBV19; j_call: TRBJ1-1; clone_size: .; d_call: .; cdr3_nt: TGTGCCAGTAGTACAGCGATGAACACTGAAGCTTTCTTT; cdr3_aa: CASSTAMNTEAFF
v_call: TRBV5-1; j_call: TRBJ1-3; clone_size: .; d_call: .; cdr3_nt: TGCGCCAGCAGCTTGGGATACTCTGGAAACACCATATATTTT; cdr3_aa: CASSLGYSGNTIYF
v_call: TRBV3-1/TRBV3-2; j_call: TRBJ1-4; clone_size: .; d_call: TRBD1; cdr3_nt: TGTGCCAGCAGCCAAGATGGACAGGTTTGGGAAAAACTGTTTTTT; cdr3_aa: CASSQDGQVWEKLFF
v_call: TRBV13; j_call: TRBJ2-5; clone_size: .; d_call: .; cdr3_nt: TGTGCCAGCAGCACTCAGGGGGGCAGGAAGACCCAGTACTTC; cdr3_aa: CASSTQGGRKTQYF
v_call: TRBV7-9; j_call: TRBJ2-2; clone_size: .; d_call: .; cdr3_nt: TGTGCCAGCAGCTCCACCGGATCCCGAACCACCGGGGAGCTGTTTTTT; cdr3_aa: CASSSTGSRTTGELFF
v_call: TRBV7-8; j_call: TRBJ2-7; clone_size: .; d_call: TRBD2; cdr3_nt: TGTGCCAGCAGCCCCCTGGGGGCTAGCGGGGGCCGCTCCTACGAGCAGTACTTC; cdr3_aa: CASSPLGASGGRSYEQYF
v_call: TRBV7-9; j_call: TRBJ2-5; clone_size: once; d_call: .; cdr3_nt: TGTGCCAGCAGCCGGGTGGGGGAGACCCAGTACTTC; cdr3_aa: CASSRVGETQYF
v_call: TRBV2; j_call: TRBJ2-5; clone_size: .; d_call: .; cdr3_nt: TGTGCCAATACAGGAACAGGGCCCCAAGAGACCCAGTACTTC; cdr3_aa: CANTGTGPQETQYF
v_call: TRBV6-6; j_call: TRBJ1-3; clone_size: .; d_call: .; cdr3_nt: TGTGCCAGCAGTTACTCAGCCCGACGCTCTGGAAACACCATATATTTT; cdr3_aa: CASSYSARRSGNTIYF
v_call: TRBV5-1; j_call: TRBJ1-2; clone_size: .; d_call: .; cdr3_nt: TGCGCCAGCAGCTTGGGCTTACAGGCGCCGGGCTACACCTTC; cdr3_aa: CASSLGLQAPGYTF
v_call: TRBV5-8; j_call: TRBJ1-5; clone_size: .; d_call: TRBD1; cdr3_nt: TGTGCCAGCAGCTTGGCTGGACAGGGGAATCAGCCCCAGCATTTT; cdr3_aa: CASSLAGQGNQPQHF
v_call: TRBV5-5; j_call: TRBJ1-5; clone_size: few; d_call: .; cdr3_nt: TGTGCCAGCAGCTTGGCGGAACTCACACCCCAGCATTTT; cdr3_aa: CASSLAELTPQHF
v_call: TRBV19; j_call: TRBJ2-5; clone_size: .; d_call: .; cdr3_nt: TGTGCCAGTAGTATAGGTGTCAGGAGAATAGAGACCCAGTACTTC; cdr3_aa: CASSIGVRRIETQYF
v_call: TRBV2; j_call: TRBJ2-7; clone_size: .; d_call: .; cdr3_nt: TGTGCCAGCAGTTTCGTAAGGTTGGAGCAGTACTTC; cdr3_aa: CASSFVRLEQYF
v_call: TRBV5-1; j_call: TRBJ1-2; clone_size: .; d_call: TRBD1; cdr3_nt: TGCGCCAGCAGGCGGAATTTACTCCGGGACAGTGACTATGGCTACACCTTC; cdr3_aa: CASRRNLLRDSDYGYTF
v_call: TRBV11-2; j_call: TRBJ2-5; clone_size: .; d_call: TRBD2; cdr3_nt: TGTGCCAGCAGCTTAGAAGCCGCGGCGGGACTAGCGGGCAAGGTTGGGGCCCAGTACTTC; cdr3_aa: CASSLEAAAGLAGKVGAQYF
v_call: TRBV28; j_call: TRBJ1-5; clone_size: .; d_call: .; cdr3_nt: TGTGCCAGCAGTACCCCGACCGGGAGTCCGCATTTT; cdr3_aa: CASSTPTGSPHF